A selection of T cell receptor beta chains follows, all from one sample in a study of blood T cell repertoires in COVID-19. Measured with immunoSEQ multiplex PCR; TCRdb has only the in-frame clones, and not every one. This table holds 200,000 to 250,000 clones, roughly 86% found once. The specimen sequenced was PBMCs or T cells enriched from blood (not recorded which). The receptors come from a woman aged 50 to 60 who had recovered from COVID-19. The CDR3 runs from the conserved cysteine through the conserved F or W. The D gene is left open where the match is weak. The size entry is marked missing in some rows and otherwise reads once, few, many or a size class.

cdr3_nt cdr3_aa d_call v_call clone_size j_call cdr3_length
TGTGCCAGCAGCTTAGCCACTATATCCTACGAGCAGTACTTC CASSLATISYEQYF - TRBV11-3 - TRBJ2-7 14
TGTGCCAGCAGCGAGAGGGGGCTCTTTAATTCACCCCTCCACTTT CASSERGLFNSPLHF TRBD1 TRBV27 - TRBJ1-6 15
TGTGCCAGCAGCTTGGGGCCTCCCGGATCAGATACGCAGTATTTT CASSLGPPGSDTQYF - TRBV7-2 - TRBJ2-3 15
TGTGCCAGCAGCTTAGGTATAAGGAGACCCCTCCACTTT CASSLGIRRPLHF - TRBV11-2 once TRBJ1-6 13
TGTGCCAGCAGTTTAGCTCTTGGCGGTGGCTACACCTTC CASSLALGGGYTF - TRBV28 - TRBJ1-2 13
TGTGCCAGCAGTGAAAGGGGCTCCTACGAGCAGTACTTC CASSERGSYEQYF - TRBV25-1 - TRBJ2-7 13
TGCGCCAGCAGCCAAGTATCGCCAGGGCATGGCTACACCTTC CASSQVSPGHGYTF - TRBV4-1 - TRBJ1-2 14
TGTGCCAGCAGCCCGCGACTAGCGGGCCCGAGCTCCTACAATGAGCAGTTCTTC CASSPRLAGPSSYNEQFF TRBD2 TRBV9 once TRBJ2-1 18
TGTGCCAGCGGAAAGAGCGGGGGGATGGCTGGCTACACCTTC CASGKSGGMAGYTF - TRBV6-5 few TRBJ1-2 14
TGTGCCAGCAGTGAGGACAGGGGGCAAAATTCACCCCTCCACTTT CASSEDRGQNSPLHF TRBD1 TRBV2 - TRBJ1-6 15
TGTGCCAGTAGTATAGATCTCCAGGGCCCCTACAATGAGCAGTTCTTC CASSIDLQGPYNEQFF - TRBV19 - TRBJ2-1 16
TGTGCCAGCATGGCGGACAGGGTCAACACTGAAGCTTTCTTT CASMADRVNTEAFF TRBD1 TRBV2 once TRBJ1-1 14
TGTGCCAGCAGCCAAGATCCGGGGTTTTACTCACCCCTCCACTTT CASSQDPGFYSPLHF - TRBV3-1/TRBV3-2 - TRBJ1-6 15
TGTGCCACCGAGACCCAGGCCTCGGGGGAGCAGTACTTC CATETQASGEQYF - TRBV19 - TRBJ2-7 13
TGTGCCCTACCTGGGCGTGGACAGGGGATTTACACTGAAGCTTTCTTT CALPGRGQGIYTEAFF TRBD1 TRBV30 once TRBJ1-1 16
TGTGCCAGCAAACCATTAGACAGGGGTGAGCAGTACTTC CASKPLDRGEQYF TRBD1 TRBV6-5 once TRBJ2-7 13
TGTGCCAGCAGCTTCAGCGGGGAGACCCAGTACTTC CASSFSGETQYF - TRBV7-8 - TRBJ2-5 12
TGTGCCACGAAAGGAGGGGAAGGAGGGAATCAGCCCCAGCATTTT CATKGGEGGNQPQHF - TRBV27 - TRBJ1-5 15
TGCGCCAGCAGCCCGGGACAGGGAAGGAGCAATCAGCCCCAGCATTTT CASSPGQGRSNQPQHF TRBD1 TRBV10-2 - TRBJ1-5 16
TGTGCCAGCACCGGCCCCACGATGGAAGCTTTCTTT CASTGPTMEAFF - TRBV7-9 - TRBJ1-1 12
TGTGCCAGTAGTATATCCGGGACAGGGGGGAGGAAGACCCAGTACTTC CASSISGTGGRKTQYF TRBD1 TRBV19 - TRBJ2-5 16
TGTGCCAGCTCAACTCAAGACAGGGGGCCTGGAAACACCATATATTTT CASSTQDRGPGNTIYF TRBD1 TRBV18 - TRBJ1-3 16
TGTGCCATCAGTGAGCTAGGACAGGGGAATCAGCCCCAGCATTTT CAISELGQGNQPQHF TRBD1 TRBV10-3 - TRBJ1-5 15